These T cell receptor beta chains were read from a single sample in a study of blood T cells in healthy people across ages. TCRdb itself ran the 5' RACE reads through MiXCR, one entry per CDR3 protein. The table includes about 1.8 million distinct CDR3 sequences, about 50% detected once. Sequenced: blood. These receptors came from a woman aged 35 to 49 in good health. CDR3s include the opening cysteine and the closing phenylalanine or tryptophan. Fields, in order: J gene, clone size, V gene, D gene, CDR3 DNA, CDR3 protein. A D gene is named only where the DNA matches it firmly. The listing skips clone size in some rows; elsewhere it reads once, few, many or a size class.

>TRBJ2-7|NA|TRBV29-1|TRBD2
TGCGCGGGGGGGGGGAGCTCCTACGAGCAGTACTTC
CAGGGSSYEQYF
>TRBJ2-7|NA|TRBV13|TRBD1
TGTGCCAGCAGCCCACAAGGGACAGGGATCTACGAGCAGTACTTC
CASSPQGTGIYEQYF
>TRBJ2-3|NA|TRBV25-1|NA
TGTGCCAGCAGTGAACTTGGGGGGCACACAGATACGCAGTATTTT
CASSELGGHTDTQYF
>TRBJ2-5|NA|TRBV5-1|TRBD2
TGCGCCAGCTGGGCTAGCGGGACACAAGAGACCCAGTACTTC
CASWASGTQETQYF
>TRBJ1-4|NA|TRBV29-1|NA
TGCAGCGTTGAAGATCTCGGGTTTGAAAAACTGTTTTTT
CSVEDLGFEKLFF
>TRBJ2-7|NA|TRBV7-9|TRBD1
TGTGCCAGCAGCAAGGACAGGGGAGGCGAGCAGTACTTC
CASSKDRGGEQYF
>TRBJ2-4|few|TRBV7-9|TRBD1
TGTGCCAGCAGCCCACCTCGGACAGGGTTCGCAAACATTCAGTACTTC
CASSPPRTGFANIQYF
>TRBJ2-5|few|TRBV7-8|TRBD2
TGTGCCAGCAGCTTACCCAGCGGGGAGGTGGAGACCCAGTACTTC
CASSLPSGEVETQYF
>TRBJ1-2|NA|TRBV3-1|NA
TGTGCCAGCAGCCGTCCCCTCTATGGCTACACCTTC
CASSRPLYGYTF
>TRBJ2-3|few|TRBV5-1|NA
TGCGCCAGCAGCCTCAGGGTTTACACAGATACGCAGTATTTT
CASSLRVYTDTQYF
>TRBJ1-5|NA|TRBV12-3/TRBV12-4|NA
TGTGCCAGCAGTTTGGCGGTTGGAGGAAGCAATCAGCCCCAGCATTTT
CASSLAVGGSNQPQHF